Following are 20 T cell receptor beta chains from one sample sequenced in a study of blood T cells in healthy people across ages. A second PCR, run for roughly 7 to 11 cycles, used a sample-barcoded 5' primer plus a J-beta primer mix. TCRdb reprocessed the 5' RACE reads with MiXCR, giving one entry per CDR3 protein. The sample consists of around 990,000 distinct CDR3 sequences, around two fifths of them appearing once. The sample taken for sequencing was blood. The receptors stem from a man between 18 and 29 years old in good health.

This clonotype was seen many times. The V call is TRBV20-1, the J call TRBJ1-5; D call uncertain. The germline gives CDR1 DFQATT, CDR2 SNEGSKA (reference sequence). This CDR3 has 12 residues. The V end was cut by 2 bases, the J end by 3 bases, with 5 bases between. The CDR3 DNA follows: TGCAGTGCTAGACAGCACAATCAGCCCCAGCATTTT. Translating gives CSARQHNQPQHF.

This clonotype was detected ten times or more. The genes are TRBV29-1 and TRBJ2-7, with D tentatively TRBD1 (5 bases). V was clipped by 0 bases and J by 6 bases, with 15 bases between them. The CDR3 totals 14 residues. CDR1 SQVTM and CDR2 ANQGSEA come from the germline V gene. DNA of the CDR3: TGCAGCGTTGAAGAAGACCGGCAGGGTGGCGAGCAGTACTTC. Its protein product is CSVEEDRQGGEQYF.

Turning to this clonotype: One end of the junction fails to match germline, which may point to a read error. The chain is built from TRBV4-3 and TRBJ1-2; no clear D. The germline V gene has CDR1 LGHNA and CDR2 YSLEER. The CDR3 is made up of 17 amino acids. This CDR3 reads CASSQETIGRSNYGHTF. CDR3 sequence (DNA): TGCGCCAGCAGCCAAGAAACGATCGGAAGAAGTAACTATGGCCACACCTTC.

The chain carries TRBV7-9 and TRBJ2-3; D is undetermined. CDR1 SEHNR and CDR2 FQNEAQ come from the germline V gene (reference sequence). V was pared by 2 bases and J by 2 bases, with 17 bases between. The CDR3 has 17 residues. The CDR3 DNA follows: TGTGCCAGCAGCTTATTCCCGCCGTACAGAACCACAGATACGCAGTATTTT. Its protein product is CASSLFPPYRTTDTQYF.

The chain links TRBV14 to TRBJ1-1, with a weak D call TRBD1 (5 bases). The V and J ends lost 4 bases and 5 bases respectively, with 14 bases between them. Per germline, CDR1 SGHDN and CDR2 FVKESK. This CDR3 is built from 14 residues. The CDR3 sequence: CASSLPGRETEAFF. CDR3 sequence (DNA): TGTGCCAGCAGCCTACCTGGCAGGGAGACTGAAGCTTTCTTT.

This clonotype was counted at least ten times. Here the CDR3 reads CASSRPLTDTQYF. As DNA, the CDR3 is TGTGCCAGCAGCCGCCCTCTGACAGATACGCAGTATTTT. The chain carries TRBV7-9 and TRBJ2-3; no definite D call. Germline loops: CDR1 SEHNR, CDR2 FQNEAQ (reference sequence). The CDR3 sequence is 13 residues long. Trimming removed 5 bases at V and 3 bases at J, with 9 bases between.

There are a few counts of this clonotype. The V call is TRBV16, the J call TRBJ1-1; D is uncertain. CDR3 size: 13 residues. The germline V and J ends were trimmed by 2 bases and 6 bases, with 10 bases remaining between them. CDR1 and CDR2 from the germline V gene are KGHSY and FQNENV. DNA for the CDR3: TGTGCCAGCAGCCAAGATGGGAGGCCTGAAGCTTTCTTT. This encodes CASSQDGRPEAFF. The full variable domain, in which reference TRBV16 and TRBJ1-1 provide the parts outside the CDR3, is GEEVAQTPKHLVRGEGQKAKLYCAPIKGHSYVFWYQQVLKNEFKFLISFQNENVFDETGMPKERFSAKCLPNSPCSLEIQATKLEDSAVYFCASSQDGRPEAFFGQGTRLTVV.

As concerns this clonotype: This likely traces to a read error, being one base from a far larger clone. The CDR3 protein is CASSQTNYGNTF. CDR3 DNA: TGTGCCAGCAGTCAAACTAACTATGGCAACACCTTC. The V call is TRBV12-3 or TRBV12-4, the J call TRBJ1-2; D remains ambiguous. The CDR3 covers 12 residues.

Only a few counts were recorded for this clonotype. In DNA, the CDR3 is TGCAGCATCGGGGGCGACTACAATGAGCAGTTCTTC. Its translation is CSIGGDYNEQFF. This chain joins TRBV29-1 and TRBJ2-1, with D perhaps assigned TRBD1 or TRBD2 (6 bases each). Germline CDR1 is SQVTM and CDR2 is ANQGSEA. The CDR3 is 12 amino acids. V shed 8 bases and J shed 3 bases, with 11 bases lying between them.

The V gene is TRBV15, the J gene TRBJ2-3, with TRBD1 matching over 11 bases. Trimming cost V 5 bases and J 5 bases; bases outside gene matches: 6. CDR1 is LNHNV, CDR2 YYDKDF, per germline (reference sequence). This CDR3 comprises 15 residues. Here the CDR3 DNA reads TGTGCCACCAGCCTGGACAGGGGGCGCGGAGATACGCAGTATTTT. Amino acids: CATSLDRGRGDTQYF.

V and J are TRBV9 and TRBJ2-1, with TRBD2 identical over 10 bases. This CDR3 has 16 residues. The germline V gene has CDR1 SGDLS and CDR2 YYNGEE. V shed 0 bases, J shed 10 bases, and the junction held 10 bases outside the gene matches. The CDR3 region is CASSVDLSGGAQEQFF. For the CDR3, the DNA is TGTGCCAGCAGCGTAGATTTAAGCGGGGGGGCACAGGAGCAGTTCTTC.

In nucleotides, the CDR3 is TGCGCCAGCAGCCATGCAGGGACAGGGGGAAATGAGCAGTACTTC. Translation: CASSHAGTGGNEQYF. This chain links TRBV4-1 with TRBJ2-7, with TRBD1 matching over 11 bases. Germline V lookup: CDR1 MGHRA, CDR2 YSYEKL. Germline trimming cut 3 bases from V and 7 bases from J; bases unmatched to any gene: 8. This CDR3 has 15 residues.

This chain links TRBV2 with TRBJ2-5; D is ambiguous. From germline, CDR1 is SNHLY and CDR2 FYNNEI. The CDR3 has 15 residues. V was trimmed by 10 bases and J by 11 bases, leaving 29 bases between them. CDR3 sequence reads: CATRSRPSVYNEQYF. As DNA, the CDR3 is TGTGCCACCCGGAGCAGGCCAAGCGTGTACAATGAGCAGTACTTC.

CDR3 bases: TGCAGTGCTAGGAGAGGATTCAATCAGCCCCAGCATTTT. Its protein product is CSARRGFNQPQHF. The V gene is TRBV20-1, the J gene TRBJ1-5; no clear D. The ends were cut back, 3 bases at V and 3 bases at J, with 9 bases in the middle. This CDR3 contains 13 residues. CDR1 DFQATT and CDR2 SNEGSKA come from the germline V gene (reference sequence).

For the CDR3, the DNA is TGTGCCAGCAGTTACCCGGCGGGTGGCTACACCTTC. Its protein is CASSYPAGGYTF. The V call is TRBV6-5, the J call TRBJ1-2; D gene ambiguous. CDR1 MNHEY and CDR2 SVGAGI come from the germline V gene. The CDR3 covers 12 residues. The V and J ends lost 2 bases and 7 bases respectively, with 8 bases between them.

This clonotype was detected a few times. The chain joins TRBV7-9 to TRBJ2-1; a weak D match, TRBD2 (6 bases). Looked up from germline, CDR1 is SEHNR and CDR2 is FQNEAQ (reference sequence). Trimming removed 3 bases from V and 7 bases from J, with 19 bases in between. This CDR3 spans 16 amino acids. The CDR3 DNA follows: TGTGCCAGCAGCTTTACGACGGGGGAGGCCAAAAATGAGCAGTTCTTC. Its translation is CASSFTTGEAKNEQFF.

This clonotype was detected only once. The chain couples TRBV20-1 to TRBJ1-1, with a possible D match to TRBD1 (5 bases). Trimming pared 8 bases from V and 5 bases from J, leaving 24 bases between. The CDR3 runs 15 residues. Germline loops: CDR1 DFQATT, CDR2 SNEGSKA (reference sequence). CDR3 region: CSTEWGSGGGTEAFF. The CDR3 nucleotides read TGCAGTACGGAATGGGGATCCGGGGGGGGGACTGAAGCTTTCTTT.

This clonotype was observed a few times. The rearrangement joins TRBV20-1 to TRBJ2-3, with a tentative D call TRBD2 (6 bases). Trimming left V 6 bases short and J 0 bases short, with 19 bases between. The CDR3 covers 16 residues. Germline-derived CDR1 and CDR2 are DFQATT and SNEGSKA (reference sequence). The CDR3 region has the DNA TGCAGTGCGGAGAGGCGGGAACCCTCCAGCACAGATACGCAGTATTTT. Residues: CSAERREPSSTDTQYF.

This clonotype was observed a handful of times. The chain is built from TRBV7-9 and TRBJ2-3, with D possibly TRBD1 on 5 matching bases. The CDR3 runs to 15 residues. Germline V gene data show CDR1 as SEHNR and CDR2 as FQNEAQ (reference sequence). Trimming removed 3 bases at V and 6 bases at J, with 16 bases between. Here the CDR3 reads CASSFSAGYLDTQYF. In nucleotides, the CDR3 is TGTGCCAGCAGCTTCTCGGCAGGGTACCTCGATACGCAGTATTTT.

The DNA of the CDR3 is TGTGCCAGCAGCCCCACCACTCGTAGGTATGGGTTCAATGAGCAGTTCTTC. Encoded protein: CASSPTTRRYGFNEQFF. The chain recombines TRBV7-3 with TRBJ2-1; no reliable D call. Per germline, CDR1 SGHTA and CDR2 FQGTGA. V was clipped by 5 bases and J by 6 bases, with 23 bases between them. The CDR3 covers 17 residues.